This is a list of T cell receptor beta chains from one sample in a study of T cell responses to AZD1222 COVID-19 vaccine. The table came from immunoSEQ multiplex PCR; TCRdb's copy has only in-frame clones and leaves some out. This table has fewer than 120,000 clones, less than 95% appearing once. The input for sequencing was peripheral blood, taken on day 0 of AZD1222 vaccination. These receptors originate from an adult in good health. Both conserved end residues are part of each CDR3.

>TRBJ1-4|17|TRBV3-1/TRBV3-2
CASSQDITNPTNEKLFF
>TRBJ2-1|18|TRBV30
CAWRPLGLPGGPSNEQFF
>TRBJ2-3|16|TRBV28
CASSPQLAGLGDTQYF
>TRBJ2-7|14|TRBV10-1
CASSESGDVDEQYF
>TRBJ1-1|13|TRBV27
CASSLSLNTEAFF
>TRBJ1-2|13|TRBV23-1
CASSHSQGYGYTF
>TRBJ2-7|16|TRBV11-1
CASSPPGSGGTGEQYF
>TRBJ1-1|13|TRBV11-2
CASSSGRGTEAFF
>TRBJ1-6|13|TRBV12-3/TRBV12-4
CASSSYRYSPLHF
>TRBJ2-4|15|TRBV30
CAWTQDRLAKNIQYF
>TRBJ1-2|14|TRBV30
CAWRRQGGGGGYTF
>TRBJ1-1|14|TRBV4-1
CASSQAGTYTEAFF
>TRBJ1-5|17|TRBV6-9
CASSHGPREYSNQPQHF
>TRBJ1-1|15|TRBV30
CAWSIGTGGYTEAFF
>TRBJ1-5|15|TRBV4-1
CASSQDEWIHQPQHF
>TRBJ2-1|13|TRBV6-4
CASSSPKNNEQFF
>TRBJ2-7|15|TRBV4-1
CASSLEYRASYEQYF
>TRBJ2-1|15|TRBV13
CASSRTGSSYNEQFF
>TRBJ1-4|11|TRBV29-1
CSGRTDEKLFF
>TRBJ1-1|15|TRBV6-2/TRBV6-3
CASSYSDTWGTEAFF
>TRBJ2-7|14|TRBV30
CAWGKGGTAYEQYF
>TRBJ1-3|16|TRBV12-2
CASRSGPFPPGNTIYF
>TRBJ2-7|12|TRBV2
CASSGQNYEQYF
>TRBJ1-1|11|TRBV2
CASVKVTEAFF
>TRBJ2-7|14|TRBV11-2
CASSSGLRDYEQYF
>TRBJ2-1|16|TRBV11-2
CASSETSGGTYNEQFF
>TRBJ2-7|18|TRBV7-6
CASSLFGGGRGPNYEQYF
>TRBJ2-1|15|TRBV5-1
CASSRGQGSYNEQFF
>TRBJ1-2|13|TRBV5-4
CASISDRGSGYTF
>TRBJ1-1|13|TRBV24-1
CATRDSQSTEAFF
>TRBJ1-1|14|TRBV6-5
CASPNGLLNTEAFF
>TRBJ2-1|13|TRBV19
CASSGGRGNEQFF
>TRBJ1-1|16|TRBV7-9
CASSFQTGGLITEAFF
>TRBJ1-1|13|TRBV4-1
CASSPRVGTEAFF
>TRBJ2-7|18|TRBV10-2
CASSERSYLAGVYYEQYF
>TRBJ2-1|15|TRBV7-9
CASSASGTHYNEQFF
>TRBJ1-2|13|TRBV7-9
CASTLDRTDGYTF
>TRBJ2-7|14|TRBV5-6
CASSLSGYSYEQYF
>TRBJ1-5|15|TRBV7-9
CASSLDSGYGQPQHF
>TRBJ1-1|16|TRBV21-1
CASTAGTGSWNTEAFF
>TRBJ1-2|13|TRBV7-9
CASSAQGNYGYTF